This TCR beta chain is from a study of cytomegalovirus exposure and HLA in healthy donors. A note on this clone: What it binds is unknown. This sample includes further DNA sequences coding for the same CDR3.

The CDR3 has 16 residues. CDR1 is SGHVS, CDR2 FNYEAQ, per germline. The J segment lost 2 bases and the V segment lost 3 bases, leaving 2 bases of the junction unmatched. Researchers ran the PCR with 60 Vbeta and 13 Jbeta primers. Some clones are missing from TCRdb's copy, which holds only in-frame ones; the method was immunoSEQ multiplex PCR. The sample consists of more than 45,000 clones, approximately 84% of them appearing once. Study-wide results and limits: Under in vitro conditions, a few CMV-associated chains were confirmed as specific for CMV antigens. Reportedly, cytomegalovirus status was diagnosed with high sensitivity and specificity. The HLA-A and HLA-B alleles of most subjects were reportedly predicted accurately from TCR beta sequences. Highly shared variants forming one cluster were likely a sequencing artifact.

The chain links TRBV7-6 to TRBJ2-1; 12 bases match TRBD2. The source is a man aged 45-65 years in good health and CMV-seronegative. Sequencing input: PBMCs. In nucleotides, the CDR3 is TGTGCCAGCAGCTTTCGGACTAGCGGGGCCTACAATGAGCAGTTCTTC. This encodes CASSFRTSGAYNEQFF.